This T cell receptor beta chain was documented in a study of T cell changes during pregnancy in multiple sclerosis. CDR3 length: 12 residues. Germline lookup yields CDR1 MNHEY and CDR2 SMNVEV (reference sequence). The ends were cut back, 7 bases at V and 7 bases at J, with 13 bases in the middle. Libraries were prepared by immunoSEQ multiplex PCR; TCRdb keeps only in-frame clonotypes and omits some of them. The sample lists 41,000 or so clones, over 90% occurring once. This sequence originates from a female donor with multiple sclerosis, enrolled in a pregnancy study. Sequenced here: CD8+ T cells from peripheral blood mononuclear cells, sampled in the third trimester of pregnancy. The chain carries TRBV27 and TRBJ1-1; D is perhaps TRBD1 (5 bases). The CDR3 region has the DNA TGTGCCAGCACGGGGGGAAGCGGTGAAGCTTTCTTT. As protein: CASTGGSGEAFF.